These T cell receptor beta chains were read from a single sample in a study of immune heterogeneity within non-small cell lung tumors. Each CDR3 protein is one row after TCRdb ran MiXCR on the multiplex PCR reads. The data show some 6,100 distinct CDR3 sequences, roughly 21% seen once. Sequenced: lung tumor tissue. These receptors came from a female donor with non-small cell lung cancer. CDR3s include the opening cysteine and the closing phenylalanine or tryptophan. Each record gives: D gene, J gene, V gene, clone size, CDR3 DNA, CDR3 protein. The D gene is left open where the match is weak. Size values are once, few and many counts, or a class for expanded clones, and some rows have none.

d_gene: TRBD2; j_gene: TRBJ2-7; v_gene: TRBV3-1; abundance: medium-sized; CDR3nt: TGTGCCAGCAGCCCGGGACTAGCGACCAGCTCCTACGAGCAGTACTTC; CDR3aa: CASSPGLATSSYEQYF
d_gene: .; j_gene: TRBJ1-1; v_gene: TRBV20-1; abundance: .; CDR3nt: TGCAGTGCTAGACCTTTTGGAGGGGCTTTCTTT; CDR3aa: CSARPFGGAFF
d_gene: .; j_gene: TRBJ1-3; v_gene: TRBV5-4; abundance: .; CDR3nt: TGTGCCAGCAGCTTTGGGACCGCAATCTCTGGAAACACCATATATTTT; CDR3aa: CASSFGTAISGNTIYF
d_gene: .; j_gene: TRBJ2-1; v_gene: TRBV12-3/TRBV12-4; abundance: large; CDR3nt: TGTGCCAGCAGTTTATGGGAGGGGGGGAATGAGCAGTTCTTC; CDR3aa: CASSLWEGGNEQFF
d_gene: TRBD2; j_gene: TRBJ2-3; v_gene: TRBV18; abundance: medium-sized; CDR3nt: TGTGCCAGCTCGCTAGGAGCGGGAGTCGCAGATACGCAGTATTTT; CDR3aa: CASSLGAGVADTQYF
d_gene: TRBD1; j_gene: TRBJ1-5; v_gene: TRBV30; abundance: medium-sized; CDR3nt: TGTGCCTGGAGTACAGGGGGCCTGGACCCTCAGCCCCAGCATTTT; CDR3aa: CAWSTGGLDPQPQHF
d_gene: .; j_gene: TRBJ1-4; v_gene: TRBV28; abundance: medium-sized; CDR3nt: TGTGCCAGCAGTTTAACAGCAGAGAAACTGTTTTTT; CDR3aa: CASSLTAEKLFF
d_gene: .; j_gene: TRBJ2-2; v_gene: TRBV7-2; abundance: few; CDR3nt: TGTGCCAGCAGCTTAGGATGGGGCAACACCGGGGAGCTGTTTTTT; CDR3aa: CASSLGWGNTGELFF
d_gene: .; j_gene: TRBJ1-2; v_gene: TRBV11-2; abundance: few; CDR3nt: TGTGCCAGCAGCTTAGGACAGTCTAACTATGGCTACACCTTC; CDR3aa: CASSLGQSNYGYTF
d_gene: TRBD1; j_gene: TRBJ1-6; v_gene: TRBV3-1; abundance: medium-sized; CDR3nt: TGTGCCAGCAGCCAAGCCAGGGGGATAAGCTCACCCCTCCACTTT; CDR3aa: CASSQARGISSPLHF
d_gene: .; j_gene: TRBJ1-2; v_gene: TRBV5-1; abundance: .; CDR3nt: TGCGCCAGCAGCGCGACCGGGACGGAGGAATGGGGCTACACCTTC; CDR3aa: CASSATGTEEWGYTF
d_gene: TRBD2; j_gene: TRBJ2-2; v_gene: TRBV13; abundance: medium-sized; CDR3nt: TGTGCCAGCAGCCCCCACGGGAAAGCGGGGTCAACCGGGGAGCTGTTTTTT; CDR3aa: CASSPHGKAGSTGELFF
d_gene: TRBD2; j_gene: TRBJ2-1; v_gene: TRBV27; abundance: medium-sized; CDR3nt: TGTGCCAGCACACTAGCGGGAGGTAATGAGCAGTTCTTC; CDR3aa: CASTLAGGNEQFF
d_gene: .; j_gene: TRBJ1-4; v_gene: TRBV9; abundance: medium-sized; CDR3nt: TGTGCCAGCAGCGTAGGTGGAGGTGGGTCCGAACTCGGTGAAAAACTGTTTTTT; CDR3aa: CASSVGGGGSELGEKLFF
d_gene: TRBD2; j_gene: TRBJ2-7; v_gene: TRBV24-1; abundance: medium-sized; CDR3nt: TGTGCCACCAGTGATCCGACCGGGACTAGCGGGTACGAGCAGTACTTC; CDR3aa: CATSDPTGTSGYEQYF
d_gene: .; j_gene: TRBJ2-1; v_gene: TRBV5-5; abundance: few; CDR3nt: TGTGCCAGCAGCTTGGGACGGGACAATGAGCAGTTCTTC; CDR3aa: CASSLGRDNEQFF
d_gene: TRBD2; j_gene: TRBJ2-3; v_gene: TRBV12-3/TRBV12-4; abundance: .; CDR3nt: TGTGCCAGCAGTGCGCTAGCGGGAGGACCAGATACGCAGTATTTT; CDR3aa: CASSALAGGPDTQYF
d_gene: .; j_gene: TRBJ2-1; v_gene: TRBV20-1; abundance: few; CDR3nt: TGCAGTGCTTTGGATACGGGACGCAGCTCCTACAATGAGCAGTTCTTC; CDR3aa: CSALDTGRSSYNEQFF
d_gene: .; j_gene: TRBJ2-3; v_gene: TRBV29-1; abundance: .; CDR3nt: TGCAGCGTTGGAACGGAATGGCGCCTCGGGGCAGATACGCAGTATTTT; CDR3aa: CSVGTEWRLGADTQYF
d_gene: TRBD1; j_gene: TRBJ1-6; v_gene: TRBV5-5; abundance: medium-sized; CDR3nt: TGTGCCAGCAGCCCGGGACAGGGTCAACCGCCCCTCCACTTT; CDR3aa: CASSPGQGQPPLHF
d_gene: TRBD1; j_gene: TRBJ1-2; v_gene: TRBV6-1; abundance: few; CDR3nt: TGTGCCAGCATAACAGGGGGCCAGTACACCTTC; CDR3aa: CASITGGQYTF
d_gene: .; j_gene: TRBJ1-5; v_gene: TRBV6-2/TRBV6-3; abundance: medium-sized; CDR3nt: TGTGCCAGCAGGAAAGGGTTGGGAGATTATAGCAATCAGCCCCAGCATTTT; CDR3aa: CASRKGLGDYSNQPQHF
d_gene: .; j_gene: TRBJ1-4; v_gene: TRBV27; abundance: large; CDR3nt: TGTGCCAGCAGTCGGGACCTCCGTGCTAATGAAAAACTGTTTTTT; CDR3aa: CASSRDLRANEKLFF
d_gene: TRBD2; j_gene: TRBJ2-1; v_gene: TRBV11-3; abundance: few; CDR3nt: TGTGCCAGCAGCTTAGCCGGGACTAGGTCCTACAATGAGCAGTTCTTC; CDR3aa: CASSLAGTRSYNEQFF
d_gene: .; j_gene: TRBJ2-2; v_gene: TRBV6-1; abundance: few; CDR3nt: TGTGCCAGCAGTGAGGGCCCTTCCGGGATGGACACCGGGGAGCTGTTTTTT; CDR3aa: CASSEGPSGMDTGELFF
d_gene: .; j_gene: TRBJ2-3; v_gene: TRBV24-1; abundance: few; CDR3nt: TGTGCCACCAGTGATTCCTCGAGGAGGGAGAGCCCCACAGATACGCAGTATTTT; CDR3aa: CATSDSSRRESPTDTQYF
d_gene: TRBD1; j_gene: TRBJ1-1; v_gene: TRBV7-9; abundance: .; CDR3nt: TGTGCCAGCAGCCCACGGGACAGGGGCGGGAACACTGAAGCTTTCTTT; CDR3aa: CASSPRDRGGNTEAFF
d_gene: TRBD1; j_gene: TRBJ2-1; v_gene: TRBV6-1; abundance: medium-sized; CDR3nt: TGTGCCAGCAGCCGGGACAGGGACGTTGAGCAGTTCTTC; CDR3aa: CASSRDRDVEQFF
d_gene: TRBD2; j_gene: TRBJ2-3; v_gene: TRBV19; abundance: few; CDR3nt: TGTGCCAGTAGTACTAGCGGGAGGACGGCCGCTTCCGATACGCAGTATTTT; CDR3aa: CASSTSGRTAASDTQYF
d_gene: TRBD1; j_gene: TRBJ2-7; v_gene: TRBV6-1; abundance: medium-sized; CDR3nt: TGTGCCAGCAGTGAAGTCGACAGGGGGCGGCCCGAGCAGTACTTC; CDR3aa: CASSEVDRGRPEQYF